The next 20 T cell receptor beta chains were all read from a single sample in a study of cytomegalovirus exposure and HLA in healthy donors. Vbeta (60) and Jbeta (13) primers were used in the PCR. Data came from immunoSEQ multiplex PCR; TCRdb stores just in-frame clones and leaves some out. The sample lists some 99,000 clones; over 65% were seen once. Sequenced input: PBMCs. These receptors all stem from a male donor in good health and CMV-seronegative.

This clone has only a few counts. The chain recombines TRBV6-1 with TRBJ2-1, with TRBD2 identical over 7 bases. CDR1 is MNHNS and CDR2 is SASEGT in the germline V gene. This CDR3 spans 13 amino acids. The V gene end was trimmed by 7 bases and the J gene end by 6 bases; junction bases not matched to a gene: 6. The DNA of the CDR3 is TGTGCCAGCAAGAGGACTAGTCGCAATGAGCAGTTCTTC. It encodes CASKRTSRNEQFF.

The rearrangement joins TRBV9 to TRBJ1-5, with D maybe TRBD1 (6 bases). The V gene lost 4 bases and the J gene lost 8 bases, with 16 bases spanning the gap. Germline CDR1 SGDLS, CDR2 YYNGEE. The CDR3 covers 14 residues. CDR3 nucleotide sequence: TGTGCCAGCAGCCAGGGCAGGGAGGGGGAGCCCCAGCATTTT. Residues: CASSQGREGEPQHF.

The V and J genes are TRBV30 and TRBJ2-2; TRBD1 is a possible D gene (5 bases). CDR3 size: 15 residues. From germline, CDR1 is GTSNPN and CDR2 SVGIG (reference sequence). Trimming pared 4 bases from V and 2 bases from J, leaving 14 bases between. The CDR3 DNA is TGTGCCTGGACCGAGATGGGGCCTAACACCGGGGAGCTGTTTTTT. Translated, it gives CAWTEMGPNTGELFF.

This clone was picked up a small number of times. The V gene is TRBV28, the J gene TRBJ2-7; 13 nucleotides match TRBD2. The CDR3 spans 18 residues. The V segment lost 5 bases and the J segment 7 bases; nucleotides outside the gene matches: 17. Germline V gene data show CDR1 as MDHEN and CDR2 as SYDVKM. CDR3 sequence: CASSLYYTLAGGPFEQYF. DNA for the CDR3: TGTGCCAGCAGTCTATACTATACACTAGCGGGAGGGCCATTTGAGCAGTACTTC.

In its sample, this clone was seen a few times. J is TRBJ1-4 and V is TRBV14; the D is unclear. V was trimmed by 1 base and J by 8 bases, leaving 8 bases between them. Germline CDR1 and CDR2: SGHDN and FVKESK. There are 13 residues in the CDR3. CDR3 nucleotides: TGTGCCAGCAGCCAAGCCAACTCCGAAAAACTGTTTTTT. It translates to CASSQANSEKLFF.

The chain uses TRBV7-8 and TRBJ2-3; 8 nucleotides match TRBD2. Germline V gene data show CDR1 as SGHVS and CDR2 as FQNEAQ. CDR3 size: 16 residues. With 6 bases clipped from V and 0 bases from J, the junction kept 8 bases outside the gene matches. This chain's CDR3 is CASRALAATSTDTQYF. The DNA of the CDR3 is TGTGCCAGCAGGGCACTAGCGGCTACTAGCACAGATACGCAGTATTTT.

This rearrangement joins TRBV27 to TRBJ2-5; D might be TRBD2 (6 bases). Germline loops: CDR1 MNHEY, CDR2 SMNVEV (reference sequence). The V and J ends lost 5 bases and 3 bases respectively, with 16 bases between them. CDR3 size: 15 residues. CDR3 DNA: TGTGCCAGCAGTGACTCCGGGACTCCGAAAGAGACCCAGTACTTC. It is translated as CASSDSGTPKETQYF.

J is TRBJ2-7 and V is TRBV28; 8 bases agree with TRBD2. Per the germline V gene, CDR1 is MDHEN and CDR2 is SYDVKM. V shed 7 bases and J 7 bases; nucleotides not matched to a gene: 15. CDR3 length equals 15 residues. CDR3 residues: CASTETTSGRDEQYF. In DNA, the CDR3 is TGTGCCAGCACCGAAACCACCAGCGGGAGAGATGAGCAGTACTTC.

This clone appeared a few times. V and J are TRBV11-2 and TRBJ2-2, with D hard to call. Germline CDR1 reads SGHAT; CDR2 reads FQNNGV. V lost 8 bases to trimming and J lost 3 bases, with 13 bases between them. This CDR3 comprises 14 residues. In nucleotides, the CDR3 is TGTGCCAGCCGGCCAGTAGCTCACACCGGGGAGCTGTTTTTT. Protein: CASRPVAHTGELFF.

This chain joins TRBV5-4 and TRBJ2-1; 8 bases line up with TRBD2. J lost 8 bases, V lost 1 base, and 2 bases had no gene match. The CDR3 has 13 residues. Germline loops: CDR1 SGHNT, CDR2 YYREEE (reference sequence). The CDR3 loop is CASSLYGRDEQFF. For the CDR3, the DNA is TGTGCCAGCAGCTTGTACGGGAGGGATGAGCAGTTCTTC.

The rearrangement uses TRBV23-1 and TRBJ1-4; 8 nucleotides line up with TRBD1. TRBV23-1 counts as an open reading frame of uncertain function. V dropped 2 bases and J dropped 7; count of bases not matched to a gene: 9. The CDR3 is 16 amino acids. The CDR3 DNA reads as TGCGCCAGCAGTCAACCCGACAGGGGCCGTACTGAAAAACTGTTTTTT. As protein: CASSQPDRGRTEKLFF.

The chain combines TRBV9 with TRBJ1-2; D gene unclear. V was pared by 3 bases and J by 0 bases, with 9 bases between. The CDR3 runs to 14 residues. Looked up from germline, CDR1 is SGDLS and CDR2 is YYNGEE. The DNA of the CDR3 is TGTGCCAGCAGCGGGGTTGGGCCTAACTATGGCTACACCTTC. It yields the protein CASSGVGPNYGYTF.

This chain uses TRBV5-5 with TRBJ2-1, with D possibly TRBD1 on 6 matching bases. CDR1 is SGHKS, CDR2 YYEKEE, per germline (reference sequence). The V and J ends lost 4 bases and 8 bases respectively, with 16 bases between them. The CDR3 spans 14 residues. The CDR3 DNA is TGTGCCAGCAGCAGGAGACAGGTGGAGGATGAGCAGTTCTTC. It translates to CASSRRQVEDEQFF.

This clone was seen a few times. The chain carries TRBV27 and TRBJ1-5, with 9 bases fitting TRBD1. The CDR3 extends over 17 amino acids. Germline lookup yields CDR1 MNHEY and CDR2 SMNVEV (reference sequence). V shed 8 bases, J shed 6 bases, and the junction held 17 bases outside the gene matches. CDR3 loop: CASSHDRGTGLFQPQHF. As DNA, the CDR3 is TGTGCCAGCTCACATGATCGAGGGACAGGGTTGTTTCAGCCCCAGCATTTT.

This clone turned up a few times. The J gene is TRBJ2-1, the V gene TRBV4-3; TRBD2 might be the D (6 bases). CDR3 size: 15 residues. Germline V gives CDR1 LGHNA, CDR2 YSLEER. Trimming removed 6 bases from V and 4 bases from J, with 16 bases in between. CDR3 sequence: CASSQFRGLYNEQFF. CDR3 in DNA: TGCGCCAGCAGTCAATTCCGGGGACTTTACAATGAGCAGTTCTTC.

The chain recombines TRBV20-1 with TRBJ2-7; weak D call: TRBD1 (6 bases). The CDR3 runs to 11 residues. V gave up 5 bases and J gave up 4 bases, with 9 bases separating them. The germline gives CDR1 DFQATT, CDR2 SNEGSKA (reference sequence). CDR3 DNA sequence: TGCAGTGCTGGCCAGGGGTACGAGCAGTACTTC. It specifies CSAGQGYEQYF.

V and J are TRBV5-1 and TRBJ1-1, with 9 bases matching TRBD1. The V segment lost 5 bases and the J segment 0 bases; nucleotides outside the gene matches: 11. From germline, CDR1 is SGHRS and CDR2 YFSETQ. This CDR3 has 17 residues. The CDR3 DNA is TGCGCCAGCAGTTCCGGGACAGGGCGACAGATGAACACTGAAGCTTTCTTT. Translated: CASSSGTGRQMNTEAFF.

V and J are TRBV6-6 and TRBJ1-5; D uncertain. The CDR3 is made up of 15 amino acids. CDR1 MNHNY and CDR2 SVGAGI come from the germline V gene (reference sequence). Between the trimmed V and J ends, which lost 2 bases and 3 bases, there was a span of 11 bases. The CDR3 region is CASSYQQTNNQPQHF. The CDR3 DNA reads TGTGCCAGCAGTTACCAACAGACGAACAATCAGCCCCAGCATTTT.

This chain joins TRBV28 and TRBJ1-2, with 7 bases lining up with TRBD1. Germline CDR1 MDHEN, CDR2 SYDVKM. Germline trimming cut 9 bases from V and 6 bases from J; bases unmatched to any gene: 4. The CDR3 is 11 amino acids. As DNA, the CDR3 is TGTGCCAGGAGAGGGGGCGATGGCTACACCTTC. Translating gives CARRGGDGYTF.

The rearrangement uses TRBV6-5 and TRBJ2-7, with 7 positions matching TRBD1. Germline V gene sequence: CDR1 MNHEY, CDR2 SVGAGI. Trimming took 2 bases from V and 2 from J; bases not matched to a gene: 6. This CDR3 spans 15 amino acids. The DNA for the CDR3 is TGTGCCAGCAGTTACCGCCACAGGGGACCCTACGAGCAGTACTTC. The encoded protein is CASSYRHRGPYEQYF.